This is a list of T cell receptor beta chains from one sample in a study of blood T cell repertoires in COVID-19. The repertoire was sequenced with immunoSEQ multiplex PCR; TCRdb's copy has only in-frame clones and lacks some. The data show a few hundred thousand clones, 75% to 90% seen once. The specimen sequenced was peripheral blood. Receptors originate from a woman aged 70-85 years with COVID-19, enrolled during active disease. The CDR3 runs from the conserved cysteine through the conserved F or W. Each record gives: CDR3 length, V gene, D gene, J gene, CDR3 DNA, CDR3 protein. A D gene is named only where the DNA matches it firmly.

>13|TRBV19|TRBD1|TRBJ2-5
TGTGCCAGTTGCGACAGGGCCCAAGAGACCCAGTACTTC
CASCDRAQETQYF
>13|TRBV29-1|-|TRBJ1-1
TGCAGCGGAAAAAAAGCCCAGAACACTGAAGCTTTCTTT
CSGKKAQNTEAFF
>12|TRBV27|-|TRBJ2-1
TGTGCCAGCAGTTTTTCGGGTAATGAGCAGTTCTTC
CASSFSGNEQFF
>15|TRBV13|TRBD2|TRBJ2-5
TGTGCCAGCAGCGGACAGACTAGCGTCCAAGAGACCCAGTACTTC
CASSGQTSVQETQYF
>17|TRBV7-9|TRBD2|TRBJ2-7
TGTGCCAGCAGCCGATACGACTTGCGGGGGGACTCCTACGAGCAGTACTTC
CASSRYDLRGDSYEQYF
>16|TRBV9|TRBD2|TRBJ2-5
TGTGCCAGCAGCGTGGGGGCTAGCGGGGGTGGTGAGACCCAGTACTTC
CASSVGASGGGETQYF
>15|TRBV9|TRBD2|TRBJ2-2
TGTGCCAGCACCGGGACTAGCGGATCCACCGGGGAGCTGTTTTTT
CASTGTSGSTGELFF
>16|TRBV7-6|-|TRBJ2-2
TGTGCCAGCACCTTACTACAGGGCGATTTAGCCGGGGAGCTGTTTTTT
CASTLLQGDLAGELFF
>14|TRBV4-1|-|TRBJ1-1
TGCGCCAGCAGCCCACAGAGAGTGAACACTGAAGCTTTCTTT
CASSPQRVNTEAFF
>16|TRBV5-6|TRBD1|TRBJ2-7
TGTGCCAGCACCTCAATCCGGACAGGGGTTCATGGGGGGCAGTACTTC
CASTSIRTGVHGGQYF